In this sample, the clone carrying this TCR beta chain turned up many times. The antigen is unknown. The V and J ends lost 1 base and 0 bases respectively, with 9 bases between them. This CDR3 has 15 residues. This record comes from a study of CD8 T cells in ankylosing spondylitis. Findings and caveats of the study: The clones that were linked to disease were reported to be significantly enriched in matched synovial fluid samples from ankylosing spondylitis patients.

One entry per CDR3 protein, called by TCRdb with MiXCR from the 5' RACE reads. Here the sample spans 80,000 to 100,000 distinct CDR3 sequences, roughly 8% being singletons. This clonotype originated in a male donor with ankylosing spondylitis or in good health (not recorded which). Sequenced input: blood, either unsorted or a sorted T cell fraction (not recorded which). The genes are TRBV12-3 or TRBV12-4 and TRBJ1-1; D ambiguous. The chain's CDR3 is CASSLDTAMNTEAFF. The CDR3 region has the DNA TGTGCCAGCAGTTTAGATACGGCCATGAACACTGAAGCTTTCTTT.